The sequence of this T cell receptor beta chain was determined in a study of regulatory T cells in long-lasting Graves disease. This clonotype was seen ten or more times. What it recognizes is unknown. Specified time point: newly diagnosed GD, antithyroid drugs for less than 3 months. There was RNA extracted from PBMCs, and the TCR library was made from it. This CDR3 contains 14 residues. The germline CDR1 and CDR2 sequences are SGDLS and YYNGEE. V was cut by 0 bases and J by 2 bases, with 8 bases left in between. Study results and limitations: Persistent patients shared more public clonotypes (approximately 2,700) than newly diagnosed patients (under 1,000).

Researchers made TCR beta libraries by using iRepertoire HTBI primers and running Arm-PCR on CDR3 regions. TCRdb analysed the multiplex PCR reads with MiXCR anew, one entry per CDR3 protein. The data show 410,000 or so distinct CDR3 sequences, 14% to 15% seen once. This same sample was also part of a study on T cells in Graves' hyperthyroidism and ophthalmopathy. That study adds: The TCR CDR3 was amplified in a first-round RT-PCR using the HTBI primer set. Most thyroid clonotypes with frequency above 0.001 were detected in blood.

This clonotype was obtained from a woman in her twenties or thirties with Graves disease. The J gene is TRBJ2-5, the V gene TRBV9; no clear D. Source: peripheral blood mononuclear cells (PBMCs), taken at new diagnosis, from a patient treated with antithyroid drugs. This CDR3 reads CASSVAGRQETQYF. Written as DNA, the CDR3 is TGTGCCAGCAGCGTAGCGGGCAGGCAAGAGACCCAGTACTTC.